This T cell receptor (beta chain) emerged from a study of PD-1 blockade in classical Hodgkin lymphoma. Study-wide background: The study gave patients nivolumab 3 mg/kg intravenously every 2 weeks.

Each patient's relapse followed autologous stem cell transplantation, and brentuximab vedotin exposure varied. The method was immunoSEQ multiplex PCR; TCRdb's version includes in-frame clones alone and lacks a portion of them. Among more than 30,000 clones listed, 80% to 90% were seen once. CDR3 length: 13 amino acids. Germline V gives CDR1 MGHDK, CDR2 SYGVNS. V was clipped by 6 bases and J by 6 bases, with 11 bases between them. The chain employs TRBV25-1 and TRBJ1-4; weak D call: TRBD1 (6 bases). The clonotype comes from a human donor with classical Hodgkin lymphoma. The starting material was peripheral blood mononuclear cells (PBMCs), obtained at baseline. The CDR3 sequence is CASRARTDEKLFF. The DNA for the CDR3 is TGTGCCAGCAGAGCCAGGACAGATGAAAAACTGTTTTTT.